This entry describes one T cell receptor (beta chain). The CDR3 consists of 15 residues. V dropped 2 bases and J dropped 6 bases, with 13 bases sitting between them. Germline CDR1 and CDR2: LNHDA and SQIVND (reference sequence). The data derive from a study of T cell responses to AZD1222 COVID-19 vaccine. Here immunoSEQ multiplex PCR was the method, and the copy in TCRdb shows in-frame clones only, minus some. The sample holds some 180,000 clones, roughly 92% seen once. The source material was peripheral blood, sampled on day 0 of AZD1222 vaccination. The TCR originated in an adult in good health. The rearrangement joins TRBV19 to TRBJ2-2; no clear D gene. As DNA, the CDR3 is TGTGCCAGTAGTATAATCCAGCGAAGGGCCGGGGAGCTGTTTTTT. It yields the protein CASSIIQRRAGELFF.